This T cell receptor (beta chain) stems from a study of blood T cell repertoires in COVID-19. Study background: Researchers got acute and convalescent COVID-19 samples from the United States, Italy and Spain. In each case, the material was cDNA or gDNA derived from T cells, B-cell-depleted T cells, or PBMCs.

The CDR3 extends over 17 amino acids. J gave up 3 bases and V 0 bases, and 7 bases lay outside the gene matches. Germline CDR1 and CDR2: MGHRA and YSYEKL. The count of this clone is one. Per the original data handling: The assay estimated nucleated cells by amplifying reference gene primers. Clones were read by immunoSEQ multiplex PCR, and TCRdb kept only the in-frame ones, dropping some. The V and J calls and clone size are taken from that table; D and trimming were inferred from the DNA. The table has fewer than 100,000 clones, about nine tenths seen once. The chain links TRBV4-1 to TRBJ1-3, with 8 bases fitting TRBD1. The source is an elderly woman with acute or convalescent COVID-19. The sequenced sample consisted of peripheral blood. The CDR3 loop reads CASSQDRGQGVGNTIYF. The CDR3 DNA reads TGCGCCAGCAGCCAAGATCGAGGACAGGGAGTTGGAAACACCATATATTTT.